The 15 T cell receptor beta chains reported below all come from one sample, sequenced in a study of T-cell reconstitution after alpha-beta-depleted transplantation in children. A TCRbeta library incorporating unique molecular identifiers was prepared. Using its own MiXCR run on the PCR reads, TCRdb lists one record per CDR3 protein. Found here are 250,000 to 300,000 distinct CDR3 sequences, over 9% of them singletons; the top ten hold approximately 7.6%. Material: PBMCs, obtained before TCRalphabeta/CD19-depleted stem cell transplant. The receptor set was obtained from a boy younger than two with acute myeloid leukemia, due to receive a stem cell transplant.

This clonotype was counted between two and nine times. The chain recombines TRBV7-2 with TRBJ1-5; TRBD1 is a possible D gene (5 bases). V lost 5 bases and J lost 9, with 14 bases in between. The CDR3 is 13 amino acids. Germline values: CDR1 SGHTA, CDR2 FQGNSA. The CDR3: CASSNLYQGPQHF. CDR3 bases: TGTGCCAGCAGCAATTTGTACCAGGGGCCCCAGCATTTT. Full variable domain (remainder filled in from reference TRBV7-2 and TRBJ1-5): GAGVSQSPSNKVTEKGKDVELRCDPISGHTALYWYRQSLGQGLEFLIYFQGNSAPDKSGLPSDRFSAERTGGSVSTLTIQRTQQEDSAVYLCASSNLYQGPQHFGDGTRLSIL.

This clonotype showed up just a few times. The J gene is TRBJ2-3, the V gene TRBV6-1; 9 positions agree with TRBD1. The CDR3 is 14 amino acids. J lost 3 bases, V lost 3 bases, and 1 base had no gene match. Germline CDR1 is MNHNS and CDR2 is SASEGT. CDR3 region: CASSEDRGTDTQYF. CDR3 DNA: TGTGCCAGCAGTGAGGACAGGGGAACAGATACGCAGTATTTT.

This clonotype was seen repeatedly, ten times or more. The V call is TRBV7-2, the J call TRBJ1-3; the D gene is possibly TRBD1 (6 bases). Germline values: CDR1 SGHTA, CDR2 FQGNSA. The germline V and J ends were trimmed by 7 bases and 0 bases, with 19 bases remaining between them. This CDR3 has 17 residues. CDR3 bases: TGTGCCAGCAAACGACCAGGGGACATCTACTCTGGAAACACCATATATTTT. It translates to CASKRPGDIYSGNTIYF.

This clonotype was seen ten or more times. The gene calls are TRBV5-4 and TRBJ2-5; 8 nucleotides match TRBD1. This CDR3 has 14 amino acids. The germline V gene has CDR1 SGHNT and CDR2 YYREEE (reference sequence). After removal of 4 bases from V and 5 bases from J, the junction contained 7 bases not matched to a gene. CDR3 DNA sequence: TGTGCCAGCAGCCCCGGGACAGGCACGGAGACCCAGTACTTC. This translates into CASSPGTGTETQYF.

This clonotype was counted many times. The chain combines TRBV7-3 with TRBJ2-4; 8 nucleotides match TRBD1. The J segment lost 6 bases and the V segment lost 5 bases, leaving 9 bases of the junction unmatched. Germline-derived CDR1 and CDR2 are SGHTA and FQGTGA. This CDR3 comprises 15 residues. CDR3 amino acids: CASSPQGAHGNIQYF. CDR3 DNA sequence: TGTGCCAGCAGCCCCCAGGGGGCGCACGGAAACATTCAGTACTTC.

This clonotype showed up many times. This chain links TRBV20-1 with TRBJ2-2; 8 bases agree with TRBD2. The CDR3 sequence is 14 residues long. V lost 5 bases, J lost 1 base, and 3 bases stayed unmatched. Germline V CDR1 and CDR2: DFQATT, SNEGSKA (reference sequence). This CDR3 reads CSAPGLGNTGELFF. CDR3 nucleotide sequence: TGCAGTGCTCCGGGACTAGGGAACACCGGGGAGCTGTTTTTT.

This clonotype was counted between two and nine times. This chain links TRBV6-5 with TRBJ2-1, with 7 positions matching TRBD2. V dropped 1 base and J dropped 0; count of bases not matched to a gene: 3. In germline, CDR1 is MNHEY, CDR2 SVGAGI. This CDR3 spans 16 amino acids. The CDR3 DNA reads TGTGCCAGCAGTTACTTGGGGGGGAGCTCCTACAATGAGCAGTTCTTC. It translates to CASSYLGGSSYNEQFF.

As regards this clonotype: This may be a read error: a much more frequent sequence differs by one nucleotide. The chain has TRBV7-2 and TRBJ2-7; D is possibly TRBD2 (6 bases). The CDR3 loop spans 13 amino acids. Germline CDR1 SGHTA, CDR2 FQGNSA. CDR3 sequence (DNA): TGTGCCAGCAGCTTAGAAGCGGGCTACGACCAGTACTTC. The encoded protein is CASSLEAGYDQYF.

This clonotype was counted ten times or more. This CDR3 reads CSGGDSYEQYF. Written as DNA, the CDR3 is TGCAGCGGAGGAGACTCCTACGAGCAGTACTTC. The chain uses TRBV29-1 and TRBJ2-7; no clear D gene. The germline V and J ends were trimmed by 7 bases and 0 bases, with 7 bases remaining between them. The CDR3 spans 11 residues. Germline-derived CDR1 and CDR2 are SQVTM and ANQGSEA.

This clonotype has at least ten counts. CDR3 sequence reads: CSAVWDSLNEQYF. CDR3 nucleotide sequence: TGCAGTGCTGTATGGGACTCCTTGAACGAGCAGTACTTC. The chain couples TRBV20-1 to TRBJ2-7; D is perhaps TRBD2 (6 bases). The CDR3 spans 13 residues. Per germline, CDR1 DFQATT and CDR2 SNEGSKA (reference sequence). Trimming removed 5 bases at V and 5 bases at J, with 16 bases between.

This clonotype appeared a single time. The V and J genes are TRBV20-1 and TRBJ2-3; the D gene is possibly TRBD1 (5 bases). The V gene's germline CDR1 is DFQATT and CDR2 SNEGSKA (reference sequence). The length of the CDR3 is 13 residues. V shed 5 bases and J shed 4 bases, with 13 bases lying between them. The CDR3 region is CSALEWGADTQYF. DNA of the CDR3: TGCAGTGCTCTTGAATGGGGCGCAGATACGCAGTATTTT.

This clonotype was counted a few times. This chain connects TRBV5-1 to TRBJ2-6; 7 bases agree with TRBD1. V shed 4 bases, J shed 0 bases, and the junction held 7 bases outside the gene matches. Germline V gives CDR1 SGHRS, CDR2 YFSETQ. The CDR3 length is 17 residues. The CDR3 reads CASSQGQFLSGANVLTF. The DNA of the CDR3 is TGCGCCAGCAGCCAGGGACAGTTCCTCTCTGGGGCCAACGTCCTGACTTTC.

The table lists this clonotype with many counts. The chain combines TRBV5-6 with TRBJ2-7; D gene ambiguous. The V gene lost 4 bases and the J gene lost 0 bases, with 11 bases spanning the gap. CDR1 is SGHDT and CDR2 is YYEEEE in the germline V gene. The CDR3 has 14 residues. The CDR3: CASSRYDGSYEQYF. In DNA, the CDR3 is TGTGCCAGCAGCAGGTACGACGGCTCCTACGAGCAGTACTTC.

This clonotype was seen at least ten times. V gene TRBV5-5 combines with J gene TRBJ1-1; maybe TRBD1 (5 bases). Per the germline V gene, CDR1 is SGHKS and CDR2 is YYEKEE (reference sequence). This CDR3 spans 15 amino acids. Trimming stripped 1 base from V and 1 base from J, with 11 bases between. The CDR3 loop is CASSLLAGQNTEAFF. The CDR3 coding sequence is TGTGCCAGCAGCTTGTTAGCAGGGCAGAACACTGAAGCTTTCTTT.

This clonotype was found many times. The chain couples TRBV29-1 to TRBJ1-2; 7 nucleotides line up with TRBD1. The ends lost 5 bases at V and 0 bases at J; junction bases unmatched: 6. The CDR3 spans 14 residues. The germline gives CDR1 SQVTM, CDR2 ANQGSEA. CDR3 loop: CSVPDREANYGYTF. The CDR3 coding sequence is TGCAGCGTTCCCGACAGGGAAGCTAACTATGGCTACACCTTC.